This TCR beta chain was found in a study of neurological immune-mediated disorders. Whole-study findings and limits: The multiple sclerosis repertoire cluster lacked an association with any feature, whether clinical or MRI. Healthy controls had more TCR clonal expansion than multiple sclerosis, which showed the least, whereas HTLV-1-associated myelopathy showed the most.

V was trimmed by 6 bases and J by 2 bases, leaving 13 bases between them. Germline CDR1 and CDR2: SGHTA and FQGNSA. The CDR3 contains 14 residues. The cDNA came from 5'RACE, which used 10-nucleotide random UMIs. MiXCR, applied by TCRdb to the 5' RACE reads, yields one record per CDR3 protein. The sample holds approximately 37,000 distinct CDR3 sequences, about 4.1% seen once. This clonotype occurred many times. Antigen unknown. The TCR originated in a man between 25 and 39 years old with multiple sclerosis. The chain couples TRBV7-2 to TRBJ1-1; tentative D call: TRBD1 (5 bases). The sample was PBMCs. The CDR3 coding sequence is TGTGCCAGCAGTCAGGGAGAACACAACACTGAAGCTTTCTTT. As protein: CASSQGEHNTEAFF. Looking up the rest from reference TRBV7-2 and TRBJ1-1 gives the full variable domain: GAGVSQSPSNKVTEKGKDVELRCDPISGHTALYWYRQSLGQGLEFLIYFQGNSAPDKSGLPSDRFSAERTGGSVSTLTIQRTQQEDSAVYLCASSQGEHNTEAFFGQGTRLTVV.